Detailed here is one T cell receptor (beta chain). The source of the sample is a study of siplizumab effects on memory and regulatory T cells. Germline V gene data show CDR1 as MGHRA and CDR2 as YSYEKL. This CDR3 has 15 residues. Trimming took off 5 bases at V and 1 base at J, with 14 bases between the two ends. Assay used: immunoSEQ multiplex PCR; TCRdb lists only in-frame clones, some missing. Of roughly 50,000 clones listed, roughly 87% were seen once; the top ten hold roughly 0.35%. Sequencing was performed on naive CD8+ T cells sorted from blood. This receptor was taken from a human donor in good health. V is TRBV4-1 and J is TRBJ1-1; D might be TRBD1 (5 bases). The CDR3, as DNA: TGCGCCAGCAGCTCTCCACATGGGGCGAACACTGAAGCTTTCTTT. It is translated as CASSSPHGANTEAFF.